These T cell receptor beta chains were read from a single sample in a study of cytomegalovirus exposure and HLA in healthy donors. Produced via immunoSEQ multiplex PCR; TCRdb's table is partial and in-frame only. The sample has hundreds of thousands of clones; 86% are singletons. The sequencing input was PBMCs. The receptor source for this set is a woman in her late teens or twenties in good health and CMV-seronegative. Each CDR3 is given with its conserved first and last residue. Each record gives: CDR3 protein, CDR3 DNA, V gene, J gene, clone size, D gene. D genes are given only for firm matches. Clone size is given for some rows only: seen once, a few or many times, or a class if the clone is expanded.

CASSLGPGGEQYF	TGTGCCAGCAGTTTAGGTCCGGGAGGCGAGCAGTACTTC	TRBV28	TRBJ2-7	NA	TRBD2
CASSPGGSYEQYF	TGTGCCAGCAGCCCCGGGGGTTCCTACGAGCAGTACTTC	TRBV7-3	TRBJ2-7	NA	NA
CASSYSPGGQNSPLHF	TGTGCCAGCAGTTACTCGCCAGGGGGCCAAAATTCACCCCTCCACTTT	TRBV6-6	TRBJ1-6	NA	TRBD1
CATQDRVNTEAFF	TGTGCCACCCAAGACAGGGTGAACACTGAAGCTTTCTTT	TRBV19	TRBJ1-1	NA	TRBD1
CASSQDRGYEQYF	TGCGCCAGCAGCCAAGACAGGGGATACGAGCAGTACTTC	TRBV5-1	TRBJ2-7	NA	TRBD1
CASSQVTGELFF	TGTGCCAGCAGCCAGGTTACCGGGGAGCTGTTTTTT	TRBV5-5	TRBJ2-2	NA	NA
CASNPGQASFNTGELFF	TGTGCCAGTAACCCAGGGCAGGCGTCGTTCAACACCGGGGAGCTGTTTTTT	TRBV19	TRBJ2-2	NA	NA
CASSLEGAAYNEQFF	TGTGCCAGCAGTTTAGAGGGGGCAGCCTACAATGAGCAGTTCTTC	TRBV27	TRBJ2-1	NA	TRBD1
CASSEQGRSYEQYF	TGTGCCAGCAGTGAACAGGGCCGCTCCTACGAGCAGTACTTC	TRBV6-1	TRBJ2-7	once	NA
CASTQGRGAIYEQYF	TGTGCCAGCACCCAGGGGCGGGGGGCCATATACGAGCAGTACTTC	TRBV6-5	TRBJ2-7	NA	TRBD2
CAWSVQTGSPLHF	TGTGCCTGGAGTGTACAGACGGGATCACCCCTCCACTTT	TRBV30	TRBJ1-6	NA	NA
CASSSLEAGANVLTF	TGTGCCAGCAGCTCACTAGAGGCTGGGGCCAACGTCCTGACTTTC	TRBV7-6	TRBJ2-6	NA	NA
CASSYGTGGRGYTF	TGTGCCAGCAGTTATGGGACGGGAGGCAGGGGCTACACCTTC	TRBV27	TRBJ1-2	NA	NA
CASSEAGLAGYYNEQFF	TGTGCCAGCAGTGAAGCGGGACTAGCGGGATACTACAATGAGCAGTTCTTC	TRBV2	TRBJ2-1	NA	TRBD2
CASSPPLSGTGSMGYTF	TGTGCCAGCAGCCCTCCATTAAGCGGGACAGGGTCTATGGGCTACACCTTC	TRBV5-5	TRBJ1-2	NA	TRBD1
CASSLGLAGEQFF	TGTGCCAGCAGCCTAGGACTAGCGGGTGAGCAGTTCTTC	TRBV9	TRBJ2-1	NA	TRBD2
CASSSGGTTYNEQFF	TGTGCCAGCAGCTCTGGGGGCACCACCTACAATGAGCAGTTCTTC	TRBV5-6	TRBJ2-1	NA	NA
CASTIPGGWTEAFF	TGTGCCAGCACCATACCAGGGGGCTGGACTGAAGCTTTCTTT	TRBV28	TRBJ1-1	NA	TRBD1
CASSQDPGDSGYTF	TGCGCCAGCAGCCAAGATCCCGGGGACTCTGGCTACACCTTC	TRBV4-1	TRBJ1-2	NA	NA
CASRLNRDTYEQYF	TGTGCCAGTAGACTGAACCGGGACACCTACGAGCAGTACTTC	TRBV2	TRBJ2-7	NA	NA
CASSFRRTNTGELFF	TGTGCCAGCAGTTTCAGGCGTACGAACACCGGGGAGCTGTTTTTT	TRBV28	TRBJ2-2	NA	NA
CATSSSRGSLSVQYF	TGTGCCACCAGCTCGTCCAGGGGTAGTCTAAGTGTGCAGTACTTC	TRBV15	TRBJ2-7	NA	NA
CASRDRGLATGELFF	TGTGCCAGCAGAGACAGGGGGCTAGCCACCGGGGAGCTGTTTTTT	TRBV6-1	TRBJ2-2	NA	TRBD1
CAWSVGVNQPQHF	TGTGCCTGGAGCGTGGGAGTCAATCAGCCCCAGCATTTT	TRBV30	TRBJ1-5	NA	NA
CASSSVEGQGSQPQHF	TGTGCCAGTAGTAGCGTTGAGGGACAGGGAAGTCAGCCCCAGCATTTT	TRBV19	TRBJ1-5	once	TRBD1
CAWSVKRQQETQYF	TGTGCCTGGAGTGTGAAGCGGCAACAAGAGACCCAGTACTTC	TRBV30	TRBJ2-5	NA	NA
CASSPSETRASEKLFF	TGCGCCAGCAGCCCGTCTGAGACCAGGGCTAGTGAAAAACTGTTTTTT	TRBV4-1	TRBJ1-4	once	NA
CASSENRGFNQPQHF	TGTGCCAGCAGTGAGAACAGGGGCTTCAATCAGCCCCAGCATTTT	TRBV6-1	TRBJ1-5	once	TRBD1
CASSYPGATEAFF	TGTGCCAGTAGTTACCCGGGAGCCACTGAAGCTTTCTTT	TRBV19	TRBJ1-1	NA	NA
CASRLDRSNYGYTF	TGTGCCAGCAGGCTAGACAGATCTAACTATGGCTACACCTTC	TRBV2	TRBJ1-2	NA	NA
CASSEQPLRAFF	TGTGCCAGCAGTGAACAACCTCTGCGGGCTTTCTTT	TRBV2	TRBJ1-1	few	NA
CASTGRDLSYNEQFF	TGTGCCAGCACCGGGCGGGATCTCTCCTACAATGAGCAGTTCTTC	TRBV6-1	TRBJ2-1	NA	NA
CASSLGTGDRGTYGYTF	TGTGCCAGCAGCTTGGGGACAGGGGACAGGGGGACCTATGGCTACACCTTC	TRBV5-4	TRBJ1-2	NA	TRBD1
CASSLKLEAFF	TGTGCCAGTAGTTTAAAACTTGAAGCTTTCTTT	TRBV19	TRBJ1-1	NA	NA
CASSLGGGDNQPQHF	TGTGCCAGCAGCTTGGGAGGAGGGGACAATCAGCCCCAGCATTTT	TRBV7-9	TRBJ1-5	NA	NA
CASSSPRGGGQETQYF	TGTGCCAGCAGCTCCCCCCGCGGGGGGGGCCAAGAGACCCAGTACTTC	TRBV7-9	TRBJ2-5	NA	TRBD2
CSVERREGEKLFF	TGCAGCGTTGAGCGGAGGGAGGGGGAAAAACTGTTTTTT	TRBV29-1	TRBJ1-4	NA	NA
CASSAGSGTYNEQFF	TGTGCCAGCAGTGCGGGAAGTGGAACCTACAATGAGCAGTTCTTC	TRBV7-7	TRBJ2-1	NA	NA
CASSVIGGDEQFF	TGTGCCAGCAGTGTGATCGGCGGGGATGAGCAGTTCTTC	TRBV6-5	TRBJ2-1	NA	NA
CASSEGVTGGYGYTF	TGTGCCAGCAGTGAAGGGGTTACAGGGGGCTATGGCTACACCTTC	TRBV6-1	TRBJ1-2	NA	TRBD1
CAWSPKPGQGSGSPLHF	TGTGCCTGGAGTCCTAAGCCGGGACAGGGTTCAGGATCACCCCTCCACTTT	TRBV30	TRBJ1-6	NA	TRBD1
CASSRHVGDNQPQHF	TGTGCCAGCAGTCGACATGTCGGTGACAATCAGCCCCAGCATTTT	TRBV6-5	TRBJ1-5	NA	NA
CATSTVAGANVLTF	TGCGCCACCTCGACAGTAGCTGGGGCCAACGTCCTGACTTTC	TRBV5-1	TRBJ2-6	NA	NA
CASSLQGSIFRGGYTF	TGTGCCAGCAGTTTGCAGGGCTCTATTTTTCGGGGGGGCTACACCTTC	TRBV27	TRBJ1-2	NA	NA
CASSEGQSTNEKLFF	TGTGCCAGCAGCGAGGGACAGTCAACTAATGAAAAACTGTTTTTT	TRBV9	TRBJ1-4	NA	TRBD1
CAAQSSGVTGELFF	TGTGCCGCTCAGAGTAGCGGCGTCACCGGGGAGCTGTTTTTT	TRBV25-1	TRBJ2-2	NA	NA
CASSLDTAAEQYF	TGTGCCAGCAGCTTAGATACAGCCGCCGAGCAGTACTTC	TRBV7-8	TRBJ2-7	few	NA
CASSPAGHSYEQYF	TGTGCCAGCTCACCAGCAGGGCACTCCTACGAGCAGTACTTC	TRBV18	TRBJ2-7	few	NA
CASSQVQGPNQPQHF	TGCGCCAGCAGCCAAGTCCAGGGCCCCAATCAGCCCCAGCATTTT	TRBV4-1	TRBJ1-5	NA	NA
CASSVQGTGDTEAFF	TGTGCCAGCAGTGTGCAAGGGACAGGGGACACTGAAGCTTTCTTT	TRBV28	TRBJ1-1	NA	TRBD1
CASSQDKGGRTGTQYF	TGCGCCAGCAGCCAAGATAAGGGGGGGCGGACGGGGACCCAGTACTTC	TRBV4-1	TRBJ2-5	NA	NA
CASSPSGSTDTQYF	TGTGCCAGCTCACCATCCGGTTCCACAGATACGCAGTATTTT	TRBV18	TRBJ2-3	few	NA
CASGAGDSYEQYF	TGCGCCAGCGGGGCAGGGGACTCCTACGAGCAGTACTTC	TRBV10-1	TRBJ2-7	NA	NA
CASSLRQGQETQYF	TGTGCCAGCAGTCTGAGACAGGGACAAGAGACCCAGTACTTC	TRBV28	TRBJ2-5	NA	TRBD1
CASTSGTGPYEQYF	TGTGCCAGCACATCCGGGACAGGGCCCTACGAGCAGTACTTC	TRBV27	TRBJ2-7	NA	TRBD1
CASSGSGLSNQPQHF	TGTGCCAGCAGTGGATCGGGACTTAGCAATCAGCCCCAGCATTTT	TRBV6-1	TRBJ1-5	NA	NA